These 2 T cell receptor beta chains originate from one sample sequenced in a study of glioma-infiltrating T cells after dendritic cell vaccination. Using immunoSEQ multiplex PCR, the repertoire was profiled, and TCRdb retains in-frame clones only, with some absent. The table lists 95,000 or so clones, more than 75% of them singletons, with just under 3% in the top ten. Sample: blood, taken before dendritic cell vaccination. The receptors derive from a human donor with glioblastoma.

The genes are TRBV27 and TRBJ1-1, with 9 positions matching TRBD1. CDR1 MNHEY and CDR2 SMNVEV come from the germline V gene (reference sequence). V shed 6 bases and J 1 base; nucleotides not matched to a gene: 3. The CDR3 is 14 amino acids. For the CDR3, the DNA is TGTGCCAGCAGCTGGGACAGGGAGAACACTGAAGCTTTCTTT. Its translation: CASSWDRENTEAFF.

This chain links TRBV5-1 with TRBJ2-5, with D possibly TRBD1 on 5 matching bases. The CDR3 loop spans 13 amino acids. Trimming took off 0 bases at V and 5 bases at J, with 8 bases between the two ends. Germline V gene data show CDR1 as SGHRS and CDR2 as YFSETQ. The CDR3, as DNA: TGCGCCAGCAGCTTGGTAGGGGATGAGACCCAGTACTTC. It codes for CASSLVGDETQYF.